A single sample gave rise to the 29 T cell receptor beta chains below, sequenced in a study of blood T cell repertoires in COVID-19. Profiled with immunoSEQ multiplex PCR; TCRdb holds only in-frame clones, not every one. The sample holds more than 450,000 clones, roughly nine tenths seen once. Sequencing was performed on PBMCs or T cells enriched from blood (not recorded which). The receptors come from a woman aged 18-29 years who had recovered from COVID-19.

The chain links TRBV6-5 to TRBJ1-1, with 7 nucleotides matching TRBD1. The length of the CDR3 is 15 residues. From germline, CDR1 is MNHEY and CDR2 SVGAGI. Germline trimming cut 2 bases from V and 4 bases from J; bases unmatched to any gene: 7. The CDR3 sequence is CASSYDREAGTEAFF. DNA for the CDR3: TGTGCCAGCAGTTACGACAGGGAAGCGGGCACTGAAGCTTTCTTT.

A few counts support this clone. The chain combines TRBV5-4 with TRBJ1-1; no firm D call. Germline CDR1 is SGHNT and CDR2 is YYREEE (reference sequence). The V gene lost 2 bases and the J gene lost 1 base, with 3 bases spanning the gap. This CDR3 is built from 12 residues. As DNA, the CDR3 is TGTGCCAGCAGCTTTAGGAACACTGAAGCTTTCTTT. Protein: CASSFRNTEAFF.

J is TRBJ1-2 and V is TRBV10-3; D remains ambiguous. The germline CDR1 and CDR2 sequences are ENHRY and SYGVKD. The V gene lost 2 bases and the J gene lost 5 bases, with 12 bases spanning the gap. This CDR3 has 14 amino acids. The DNA of the CDR3 is TGTGCCATCAGTGAGGGCAGTCGAGCGTATGGCTACACCTTC. Translating it yields CAISEGSRAYGYTF.

V and J are TRBV5-5 and TRBJ2-1; D is unresolved. The CDR3 loop spans 14 amino acids. Trimming removed 0 bases at V and 6 bases at J, with 10 bases between. Germline V gives CDR1 SGHKS, CDR2 YYEKEE (reference sequence). The CDR3 DNA reads as TGTGCCAGCAGCTTGGTCGTTTGGCTCAATGAGCAGTTCTTC. Translating it yields CASSLVVWLNEQFF.

This chain links TRBV19 with TRBJ1-5, with D perhaps TRBD1 (5 bases). V shed 2 bases and J shed 9 bases, with 8 bases lying between them. Germline CDR1 LNHDA, CDR2 SQIVND (reference sequence). The CDR3 consists of 12 residues. CDR3 amino acids: CASSIWGRPQHF. CDR3 sequence (DNA): TGTGCCAGTAGTATATGGGGCCGGCCCCAGCATTTT.

The V and J genes are TRBV5-1 and TRBJ2-3, with D maybe TRBD2 (5 bases). The germline V gene encodes CDR1 SGHRS and CDR2 YFSETQ. The length of the CDR3 is 17 residues. V lost 4 bases, J lost 0 bases, and 18 bases lay in between. The CDR3 loop is CASSVLVSASSTDTQYF. The CDR3 DNA is TGCGCCAGCAGCGTATTAGTTAGCGCATCTAGCACAGATACGCAGTATTTT.

This clone was detected many times. The chain combines TRBV2 with TRBJ1-1; D is possibly TRBD1 (6 bases). There are 14 residues in the CDR3. Trimming stripped 7 bases from V and 5 bases from J, with 17 bases between. Germline CDR1 is SNHLY and CDR2 is FYNNEI. DNA for the CDR3: TGTGCCAGCACCCACCCTAACAGGGAGACTGAAGCTTTCTTT. It translates to CASTHPNRETEAFF.

As for this clone: Other nucleotide sequences from this sample produce the same CDR3. This chain uses TRBV2 with TRBJ2-5; TRBD1 agrees at 7 bases. The germline gives CDR1 SNHLY, CDR2 FYNNEI. V lost 6 bases to trimming and J lost 5 bases; unmatched junction nucleotides: 3. This CDR3 is 12 amino acids long. The CDR3 here is CASRTGLETQYF. CDR3 nucleotides: TGTGCCAGCAGGACAGGGTTGGAGACCCAGTACTTC. The whole variable domain, filled in from reference TRBV2 and TRBJ2-5, reads EPEVTQTPSHQVTQMGQEVILRCVPISNHLYFYWYRQILGQKVEFLVSFYNNEISEKSEIFDDQFSVERPDGSNFTLKIRSTKLEDSAMYFCASRTGLETQYFGPGTRLLVL.

The chain links TRBV21-1 to TRBJ2-3; the table's D call of TRBD2 was not tested on the DNA. TRBV21-1 is a documented pseudogene. The CDR3 is 18 amino acids. In DNA, the CDR3 is TGTGCCAGCACTGAAGGGGTAGCGGACGCAATCCGCACAGATACGCAGTATTTT. Translating gives CASTEGVADAIRTDTQYF.

A single count supports this clone. The chain employs TRBV5-1 and TRBJ1-1, with D possibly TRBD1 on 6 matching bases. Germline CDR1 reads SGHRS; CDR2 reads YFSETQ. The CDR3 totals 15 residues. The V end was cut by 6 bases, the J end by 1 base, with 16 bases between. In nucleotides, the CDR3 is TGCGCCAGCACCGAATGGGCAGGGGCGAACACTGAAGCTTTCTTT. This gives the protein CASTEWAGANTEAFF.

The chain employs TRBV6-5 and TRBJ1-5; tentatively, D is TRBD1 (5 bases). Trimming pared 7 bases from V and 0 bases from J, leaving 10 bases between. In germline, CDR1 is MNHEY, CDR2 SVGAGI. CDR3 length: 14 amino acids. The CDR3 bases are TGTGCCAGCATGGGGGGGAGTAGCAATCAGCCCCAGCATTTT. Translated: CASMGGSSNQPQHF.

For this clone: In the same sample, other DNA sequences code for this CDR3. The chain employs TRBV7-3 and TRBJ1-6, with TRBD1 as a possible D gene (6 bases). Germline CDR1 is SGHTA and CDR2 is FQGTGA. The CDR3 is made up of 15 amino acids. V was cut by 1 base and J by 5 bases, with 9 bases left in between. The DNA for the CDR3 is TGTGCCAGCAGCTTAAACCCAGGGGATAATTCACCCCTCCACTTT. Amino acids: CASSLNPGDNSPLHF.

V usage is TRBV12-3 or TRBV12-4 and J usage is TRBJ1-1; 10 positions match TRBD1. CDR3 length: 13 residues. J gave up 4 bases and V 5 bases, and 1 base lay outside the gene matches. The CDR3 bases are TGTGCCAGCAGTAGGACAGGGGGCACTGAAGCTTTCTTT. Amino acid sequence: CASSRTGGTEAFF.

The chain has TRBV30 and TRBJ2-3; weak D call: TRBD1 (5 bases). Trimming removed 0 bases at V and 3 bases at J, with 16 bases between. Germline V gives CDR1 GTSNPN, CDR2 SVGIG (reference sequence). The CDR3 covers 16 residues. CDR3 in amino acids: CAWSVGVNPGTDTQYF. In nucleotides, the CDR3 is TGTGCCTGGAGTGTAGGGGTAAACCCCGGGACAGATACGCAGTATTTT.

This clone was detected only once. The rearrangement uses TRBV5-1 and TRBJ1-2; 12 bases line up with TRBD1. Germline V gene lookup returns CDR1 SGHRS and CDR2 YFSETQ. The V gene end was trimmed by 4 bases and the J gene end by 4 bases; junction bases not matched to a gene: 11. The CDR3 consists of 17 residues. CDR3 region: CASSMPGTGGFGYGYTF. The CDR3 bases are TGCGCCAGCAGCATGCCCGGGACAGGGGGCTTCGGCTATGGCTACACCTTC.

The rearrangement links TRBV2 to TRBJ1-1; 9 nucleotides line up with TRBD1. CDR3 length equals 14 residues. Germline V gene data show CDR1 as SNHLY and CDR2 as FYNNEI. With V trimmed by 6 bases and J by 5 bases, 7 bases remained unmatched. CDR3 protein: CASSAGTGLTEAFF. The CDR3 coding sequence is TGTGCCAGCAGCGCCGGGACAGGGTTAACTGAAGCTTTCTTT.

This chain links TRBV7-9 with TRBJ2-1, with TRBD2 matching 11 bases. The V gene's germline CDR1 is SEHNR and CDR2 FQNEAQ (reference sequence). After removal of 6 bases from V and 7 bases from J, the junction contained 8 bases not matched to a gene. The CDR3 sequence is 15 residues long. The CDR3: CASSRTSGGGNEQFF. Written as DNA, the CDR3 is TGTGCCAGCAGTCGTACTAGCGGGGGAGGGAATGAGCAGTTCTTC.

This clone showed up just a few times. This same CDR3 is encoded by further DNA sequences in the sample. This sequence joins TRBV19 and TRBJ1-1; the D gene is possibly TRBD1 (5 bases). Trimming removed 2 bases at V and 4 bases at J, with 5 bases between. The germline CDR1 and CDR2 sequences are LNHDA and SQIVND (reference sequence). The CDR3 length is 12 residues. The CDR3 reads CASSIQGTEAFF. As DNA, the CDR3 is TGTGCCAGTAGTATACAGGGCACTGAAGCTTTCTTT.

V and J are TRBV27 and TRBJ1-6; D gene unclear. CDR1 and CDR2 (germline): MNHEY, SMNVEV (reference sequence). This CDR3 has 11 residues. Trimming shortened V by 8 bases and J by 10 bases, and 9 bases separated the two germline ends. CDR3 in amino acids: CASPPQSPLHF. The CDR3 DNA is TGTGCCAGCCCCCCCCAGTCACCCCTCCACTTT.

The chain uses TRBV7-9 and TRBJ1-4; D is perhaps TRBD1 (5 bases). Trimming took 4 bases from V and 8 from J, leaving 23 bases between them. CDR1 SEHNR and CDR2 FQNEAQ come from the germline V gene (reference sequence). The CDR3 length is 17 residues. CDR3 in DNA: TGTGCCAGCAGCTCGAGTAGAGGCTCTCTCGGGGGGGAAAAACTGTTTTTT. Residues: CASSSSRGSLGGEKLFF.

This clone appeared a single time. The rearrangement uses TRBV2 and TRBJ2-1; 7 nucleotides match TRBD1. CDR1 SNHLY and CDR2 FYNNEI come from the germline V gene. The length of the CDR3 is 12 residues. With V trimmed by 4 bases and J by 14 bases, 8 bases remained unmatched. CDR3: CASSGGTEPKFF. In nucleotides, the CDR3 is TGTGCCAGCAGTGGGGGGACAGAGCCTAAGTTCTTC.

The CDR3 region is CASSLAYSGGSGYTF. As DNA, the CDR3 is TGTGCCAGCAGCTTAGCGTATTCAGGGGGGTCTGGCTACACCTTC. The V and J genes are TRBV11-2 and TRBJ1-2, with 7 bases that match TRBD1. The germline V gene has CDR1 SGHAT and CDR2 FQNNGV. The CDR3 consists of 15 residues. V shed 1 base, J shed 7 bases, and the junction held 9 bases outside the gene matches.

This clone was observed a handful of times. The chain combines TRBV5-1 with TRBJ1-2; 8 bases fit TRBD1. The germline V gene encodes CDR1 SGHRS and CDR2 YFSETQ. This CDR3 contains 14 residues. The V gene end was trimmed by 7 bases and the J gene end by 4 bases; junction bases not matched to a gene: 9. The CDR3 spells CASFAGGTGYGYTF. The CDR3 DNA reads TGCGCCAGCTTTGCTGGGGGGACAGGCTATGGCTACACCTTC. Full variable domain (rest looked up from reference TRBV5-1 and TRBJ1-2): KAGVTQTPRYLIKTRGQQVTLSCSPISGHRSVSWYQQTPGQGLQFLFEYFSETQRNKGNFPGRFSGRQFSNSRSEMNVSTLELGDSALYLCASFAGGTGYGYTFGSGTRLTVV.

The chain has TRBV4-1 and TRBJ2-1, with 9 bases identical to TRBD1. The CDR3 has 15 amino acids. Germline lookup yields CDR1 MGHRA and CDR2 YSYEKL. V trimming: 4 bases; J trimming: 7 bases; junction bases outside the gene matches: 8. The chain's CDR3 is CASSPIGTGINEQFF. CDR3 coding DNA: TGCGCCAGCAGCCCCATTGGGACAGGGATTAATGAGCAGTTCTTC.

The V gene is TRBV7-6, the J gene TRBJ2-3; 9 bases agree with TRBD1. Germline V gene sequence: CDR1 SGHVS, CDR2 FNYEAQ. The V and J ends lost 5 bases and 3 bases, in that order; junction bases with no gene match: 9. CDR3 size: 16 residues. CDR3 region: CASSPYRGPRTDTQYF. The CDR3 DNA follows: TGTGCCAGCAGCCCTTACAGGGGGCCCCGGACAGATACGCAGTATTTT.

This clone was found a few times. The CDR3 DNA sequence: TGTGCCAGTAGTACGGACAGTCGGAGCACAGATACGCAGTATTTT. Protein sequence: CASSTDSRSTDTQYF. V and J are TRBV19 and TRBJ2-3; D is possibly TRBD1 (6 bases). V gave up 4 bases and J gave up 0 bases, with 11 bases separating them. CDR1 is LNHDA and CDR2 is SQIVND in the germline V gene (reference sequence). This CDR3 has 15 residues.

The chain has TRBV28 and TRBJ1-1; 8 bases are a match to TRBD1. Germline V gene lookup returns CDR1 MDHEN and CDR2 SYDVKM. The V and J ends lost 9 bases and 7 bases, in that order; junction bases with no gene match: 7. There are 12 residues in the CDR3. The CDR3 nucleotides are TGTGCCAGTAGACAGGGGAGGGATGAAGCTTTCTTT. As protein: CASRQGRDEAFF.

The chain recombines TRBV5-1 with TRBJ2-7; D perhaps matches TRBD1 (5 bases). The V end was cut by 3 bases, the J end by 0 bases, with 13 bases between. Germline values: CDR1 SGHRS, CDR2 YFSETQ. The CDR3 runs 15 residues. CDR3 protein: CASSSQGLSSYEQYF. In DNA, the CDR3 is TGCGCCAGCAGCTCTCAGGGTTTAAGCTCCTACGAGCAGTACTTC.

The chain combines TRBV7-2 with TRBJ1-6; the D is unclear. The germline V and J ends were trimmed by 4 bases and 0 bases, with 13 bases remaining between them. Germline V lookup: CDR1 SGHTA, CDR2 FQGNSA. The CDR3 totals 17 residues. The CDR3 loop reads CASSSLSGSSYNSPLHF. In nucleotides, the CDR3 is TGTGCCAGCAGCTCCCTCTCCGGGAGCTCCTATAATTCACCCCTCCACTTT. The full variable domain, rest sourced from reference TRBV7-2 and TRBJ1-6, is GAGVSQSPSNKVTEKGKDVELRCDPISGHTALYWYRQSLGQGLEFLIYFQGNSAPDKSGLPSDRFSAERTGGSVSTLTIQRTQQEDSAVYLCASSSLSGSSYNSPLHFGNGTRLTVT.